This TCR beta chain was obtained from a study of T cells expressing NK-cell markers. On the study more broadly: TCR beta repertoires came from sorted CD3+CD56+NKG2C+, CD3+CD56+NKG2C- and CD3+CD56-NKG2C+ T cells. Sequenced donors, eight in total, included seven who were HCMV-seropositive and one who was seronegative.

Study results and caveats: Of CD8+ T cells, about 1.0-8% belonged to dominant NKG2C+ clonotypes in roughly 6 donors.

Notes on this clonotype: The antigen is not known.

Germline V gene lookup returns CDR1 SQVTM and CDR2 ANQGSEA. The CDR3 extends over 17 amino acids. TCRdb reanalyzed the 5' RACE reads and collapses them to one entry per CDR3 protein, without DNA. The table lists about 460,000 distinct CDR3 sequences, with under 1.5% in the top ten. The sequencing sample was made of blood T cells: a sorted CD56 or NKG2C T cell subset, CD4+ or CD8+ T cells, or bulk PBMC T cells (not recorded which). This receptor was taken from a woman in her fifties or sixties in good health. The chain uses TRBV29-1 and TRBJ2-3; there is no DNA to check the TCRdb D call of TRBD2. CDR3 loop: CSVGVAGNRASTDTQYF.